The source of this TCR beta chain is a study of beta chain features in type 1 diabetes. The trim removed 3 bases at V and 8 bases at J, leaving 10 bases unmatched. CDR3 length: 15 amino acids. Germline V gene data show CDR1 as GTSNPN and CDR2 as SVGIG (reference sequence). As every portion of the isolated RNA was reverse transcribed, the sequencing read expressed TCRB transcripts. The repertoire was sequenced with immunoSEQ multiplex PCR; TCRdb's copy has only in-frame clones and lacks some. The data hold 240,000 or so clones, with 25% to 30% observed a single time. In its sample, this clone was seen a few times.

The rearrangement joins TRBV30 to TRBJ1-4, with 9 bases that match TRBD1. Specimen: central memory CD4+ T cells from blood. The TCR was taken from a man younger than 45 in good health. The CDR3 DNA reads as TGTGCCTGGAGCCTCGGGGGACAGGGAGGAGAAAAACTGTTTTTT. It yields the protein CAWSLGGQGGEKLFF. Full variable domain (outside the CDR3, taken from reference TRBV30 and TRBJ1-4): SQTIHQWPATLVQPVGSPLSLECTVEGTSNPNLYWYRQAAGRGLQLLFYSVGIGQISSEVPQNLSASRPQDRQFILSSKKLLLSDSGFYLCAWSLGGQGGEKLFFGSGTQLSVL.